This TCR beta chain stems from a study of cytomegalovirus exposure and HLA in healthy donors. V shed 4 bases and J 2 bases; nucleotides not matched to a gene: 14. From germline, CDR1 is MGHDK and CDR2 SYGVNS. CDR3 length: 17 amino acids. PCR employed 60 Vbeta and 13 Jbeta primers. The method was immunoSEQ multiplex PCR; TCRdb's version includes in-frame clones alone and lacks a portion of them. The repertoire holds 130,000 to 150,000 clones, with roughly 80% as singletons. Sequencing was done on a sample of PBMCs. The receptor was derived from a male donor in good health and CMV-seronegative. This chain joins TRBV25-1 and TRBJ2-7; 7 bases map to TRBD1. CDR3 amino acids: CASSGHVTTGKPYEQYF. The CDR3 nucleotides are TGTGCCAGCAGTGGGCACGTCACGACAGGGAAACCCTACGAGCAGTACTTC.